These T cell receptor beta chains were read from a single sample in a study of monozygotic twins with inflammatory bowel disease. Reprocessing the 5' RACE reads, TCRdb reports a single entry for every CDR3 protein and omits DNA. Reported are 150,000 to 200,000 distinct CDR3 sequences; the ten largest clones contain around 6.8%. The sequenced material came from blood. These receptors were collected from a human donor with ulcerative colitis or Crohn's disease, or a healthy co-twin of an affected twin (not recorded which). CDR3s include the opening cysteine and the closing phenylalanine or tryptophan. Each record gives: CDR3 length, V gene, J gene, CDR3 protein.

len: 16
v_gene: TRBV28
j_gene: TRBJ1-5
CDR3aa: CASRLDPRGRKQPQHF

len: 14
v_gene: TRBV25-1
j_gene: TRBJ2-1
CDR3aa: CASTQGRDGNEQFF

len: 13
v_gene: TRBV20-1
j_gene: TRBJ2-2
CDR3aa: CSAREQGYGELFF

len: 15
v_gene: TRBV19
j_gene: TRBJ1-4
CDR3aa: CASSISDRVNEKLFF

len: 13
v_gene: TRBV7-2
j_gene: TRBJ2-1
CDR3aa: CASSSLPAYPPFF

len: 13
v_gene: TRBV20-1
j_gene: TRBJ2-7
CDR3aa: CSARWGNSYEQYF

len: 14
v_gene: TRBV7-9
j_gene: TRBJ2-7
CDR3aa: CASSLTRGAPEQYF

len: 17
v_gene: TRBV7-9
j_gene: TRBJ2-1
CDR3aa: CASSLLGDSGVHNEQFF

len: 16
v_gene: TRBV4-1
j_gene: TRBJ2-3
CDR3aa: CASSPIAGATTDTQYF

len: 14
v_gene: TRBV27
j_gene: TRBJ2-1
CDR3aa: CASRQGRPHNEQFF

len: 12
v_gene: TRBV12-3/TRBV12-4
j_gene: TRBJ1-2
CDR3aa: CATSRGQGGYTF

len: 17
v_gene: TRBV28
j_gene: TRBJ2-1
CDR3aa: CASSLSYGLAVYNEQFF

len: 15
v_gene: TRBV20-1
j_gene: TRBJ1-4
CDR3aa: CSARDDRATSEKLFF

len: 15
v_gene: TRBV18
j_gene: TRBJ2-2
CDR3aa: CASSPLGPATGELFF

len: 17
v_gene: TRBV12-3/TRBV12-4
j_gene: TRBJ2-1
CDR3aa: CASSLRTSGSSYNEQFF

len: 13
v_gene: TRBV6-5
j_gene: TRBJ1-1
CDR3aa: CASRLYMNTEAFF

len: 17
v_gene: TRBV29-1
j_gene: TRBJ2-7
CDR3aa: CSVEEQVRTSGLYEQYF

len: 14
v_gene: TRBV5-1
j_gene: TRBJ2-1
CDR3aa: CASSFDRAPHEQFF

len: 17
v_gene: TRBV28
j_gene: TRBJ2-3
CDR3aa: CASSPTPLASRFDTQYF

len: 15
v_gene: TRBV18
j_gene: TRBJ1-1
CDR3aa: CASSPSMSMNTEAFF

len: 14
v_gene: TRBV7-2
j_gene: TRBJ1-2
CDR3aa: CASSYGTSWDGYTF

len: 22
v_gene: TRBV13
j_gene: TRBJ2-3
CDR3aa: CASTSLGAARRAQGRSTDTQYF

len: 15
v_gene: TRBV5-1
j_gene: TRBJ2-7
CDR3aa: CASSLDRVLFDEQYF

len: 14
v_gene: TRBV5-6
j_gene: TRBJ2-7
CDR3aa: CASSPGTGAYEQYF

len: 17
v_gene: TRBV5-6
j_gene: TRBJ2-3
CDR3aa: CASSRDRGPLSSLGQYF

len: 17
v_gene: TRBV7-9
j_gene: TRBJ2-7
CDR3aa: CASSGGQGPAGSYEQYF

len: 13
v_gene: TRBV10-3
j_gene: TRBJ1-3
CDR3aa: CAIRTGSGNTIYF

len: 16
v_gene: TRBV10-3
j_gene: TRBJ2-7
CDR3aa: CAITVGASGSHYEQYF

len: 15
v_gene: TRBV7-6
j_gene: TRBJ1-5
CDR3aa: CASSLVGGGGQPQHF

len: 17
v_gene: TRBV7-6
j_gene: TRBJ2-4
CDR3aa: CASSLGTGVAAKNIQYF

len: 15
v_gene: TRBV5-1
j_gene: TRBJ1-1
CDR3aa: CASSRVGGLNTEAFF

len: 15
v_gene: TRBV7-9
j_gene: TRBJ2-3
CDR3aa: CASSFRGKVADTQYF

len: 15
v_gene: TRBV9
j_gene: TRBJ1-6
CDR3aa: CASSQPDRDGSPLHF

len: 16
v_gene: TRBV28
j_gene: TRBJ1-1
CDR3aa: CASSLSGGFMNTEAFF

len: 12
v_gene: TRBV3-1
j_gene: TRBJ2-7
CDR3aa: CASSQTPYEQYF

len: 16
v_gene: TRBV4-1
j_gene: TRBJ1-2
CDR3aa: CASSQGQGDVNYGYTF

len: 15
v_gene: TRBV20-1
j_gene: TRBJ2-1
CDR3aa: CSASAGGLHYNEQFF